This T cell receptor (beta chain) was sequenced during a study of cytomegalovirus exposure and HLA in healthy donors. Study-wide findings and caveats: Listed as cytomegalovirus-associated were 170 or so TCR beta chains.

Data came from immunoSEQ multiplex PCR; TCRdb stores just in-frame clones and leaves some out. This sample has approximately 190,000 clones, with roughly 80% found just once. As regards this clone: Its specificity is unknown.

The sequence was obtained from a man aged 18 to 29 in good health and CMV-seropositive. The sample taken for sequencing was PBMCs.

The CDR3, as DNA: TGTGCCAGCAGCGGTAGGGGGCCAGGCCAGCCCCAGCATTTT. Its protein is CASSGRGPGQPQHF. The chain joins TRBV6-1 to TRBJ1-5, with 7 positions matching TRBD1. Germline assignment: CDR1 MNHNS and CDR2 SASEGT. The CDR3 has 14 amino acids. Trimming at V came to 6 bases and at J to 7 bases, leaving 9 bases not matched to a gene.